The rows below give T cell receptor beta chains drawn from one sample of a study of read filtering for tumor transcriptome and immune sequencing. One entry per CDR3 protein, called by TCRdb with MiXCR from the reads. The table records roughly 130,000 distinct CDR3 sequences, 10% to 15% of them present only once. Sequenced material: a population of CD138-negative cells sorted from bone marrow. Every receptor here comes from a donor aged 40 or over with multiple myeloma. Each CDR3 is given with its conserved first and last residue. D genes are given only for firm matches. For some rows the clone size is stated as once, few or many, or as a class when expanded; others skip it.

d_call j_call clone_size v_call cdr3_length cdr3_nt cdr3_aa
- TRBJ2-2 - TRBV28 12 TGTGCCAGCAGGACACAGACCGGGGAGCTGTTTTTT CASRTQTGELFF
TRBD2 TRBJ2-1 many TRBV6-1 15 TGTGCCAGCAGTCCGCTAGCGGGTACCTACAATGAGCAGTTCTTC CASSPLAGTYNEQFF
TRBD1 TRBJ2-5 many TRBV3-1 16 TGTGCCAGCAGACCGGACAGGGGGGACCCTCAAGAGACCCAGTACTTC CASRPDRGDPQETQYF
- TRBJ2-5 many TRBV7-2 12 TGTGCCAGCAGCTTCTGGGGAGAGACCCAGTACTTC CASSFWGETQYF
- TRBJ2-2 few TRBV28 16 TGTGCCTGCAGGGACGCGTCAGGGATTAACACCGGGGAGCTGTTTTTT CACRDASGINTGELFF
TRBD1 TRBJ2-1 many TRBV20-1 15 TGCAGTGCTAGAGATGGGGACAGTACTTACAATGAGCAGTTCTTC CSARDGDSTYNEQFF
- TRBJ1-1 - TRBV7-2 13 TGTGCCAGCAGCTTAGGCTGGGCAGGGCAAGCTTTCTTT CASSLGWAGQAFF
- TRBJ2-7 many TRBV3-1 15 TGTGCCAGCACCCCCTCTGCAGGGGTTGCCTACGAGCAGTACTTC CASTPSAGVAYEQYF
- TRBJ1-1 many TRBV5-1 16 TGCGCCAGCAGTTCCCTCGGGGTCAGCCAAAACACTGAAGCTTTCTTT CASSSLGVSQNTEAFF
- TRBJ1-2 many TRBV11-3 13 TGTGCCAGCAGCTTAGATCTTGAGACTGGCTACACCTTC CASSLDLETGYTF
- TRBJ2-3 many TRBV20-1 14 TGCAGTGCTTCCACCGGGTTTCATACAGATACGCAGTATTTT CSASTGFHTDTQYF
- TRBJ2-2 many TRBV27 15 TGTGCCAGCAGTGACAGACCCCTTAGCACCGGGGAGCTGTTTTTT CASSDRPLSTGELFF
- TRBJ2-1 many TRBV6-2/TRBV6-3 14 TGTGCCAGCAGTTACGGGGGACTCCACAATGAGCAGTTCTTC CASSYGGLHNEQFF
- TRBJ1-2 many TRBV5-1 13 TGCGCCAGCAGCTTGGAGGGGTATGAAGGCTACACCTTC CASSLEGYEGYTF
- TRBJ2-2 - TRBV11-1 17 TGTGCCAGCAGCTTAGGAGGTGGGGGACAGAACACCGGGGAGCTGTTTTTT CASSLGGGGQNTGELFF
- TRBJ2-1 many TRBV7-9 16 TGTGCCAGCAGCTTAGGAACTAGTCGCTCCTACAATGAGCAGTTCTTC CASSLGTSRSYNEQFF
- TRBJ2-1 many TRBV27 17 TGTGCCAGCAGTTTGCGGATCACGGCCACCTCCTACAATGAGCAGTTCTTC CASSLRITATSYNEQFF
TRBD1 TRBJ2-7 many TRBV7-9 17 TGTGCCAGCAGCATGACCCGGCCCGGGACAGGGAGGTACGAGCAGTACTTC CASSMTRPGTGRYEQYF
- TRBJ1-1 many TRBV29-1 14 TGCAGCGCCGCACGCGGGGGCATGAACACTGAAGCTTTCTTT CSAARGGMNTEAFF
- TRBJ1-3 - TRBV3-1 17 TGTGCCAGCAGCCAAGATCGCGGTCCAGCCTCTGGAAACACCATATATTTT CASSQDRGPASGNTIYF
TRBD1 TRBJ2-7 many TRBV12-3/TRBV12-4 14 TGTGCCAGCAGTTCCCGGACAGGGCGGGACGAGCAGTACTTC CASSSRTGRDEQYF
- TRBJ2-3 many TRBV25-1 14 TGTGCCAGCAGTGAGGGACTTGGGGCAGATACGCAGTATTTT CASSEGLGADTQYF
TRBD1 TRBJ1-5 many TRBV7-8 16 TGTGCCAGCAGCAAACAGGGGATTAATAGCAATCAGCCCCAGCATTTT CASSKQGINSNQPQHF
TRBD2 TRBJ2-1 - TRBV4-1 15 TGCGCCAGCAGCTCGACTAGCGGGGGCGTCTATGAGCAGTCCTTC CASSSTSGGVYEQSF
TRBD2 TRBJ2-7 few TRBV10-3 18 TGTACCATCAGTGAGTCTAGGGCTAGCGGGAAGAGCTCCTACGAGCAGTACTTC CTISESRASGKSSYEQYF
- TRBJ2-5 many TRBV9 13 TGTGCCAGCAGCGTATTGGCGGGGGAGACCCAGTACTTC CASSVLAGETQYF
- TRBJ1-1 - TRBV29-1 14 TGCAGCGTTGCGGTAGAGGTGGGGAACACTGAAGCTTTCTTT CSVAVEVGNTEAFF
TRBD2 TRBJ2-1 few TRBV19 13 TGTGCCACATCTAGCGGTACTAGGGATGAGCAGTTCTTC CATSSGTRDEQFF
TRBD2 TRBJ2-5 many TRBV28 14 TGTGCCAGCAGTCCAGCGGGAGTGGTAGAGACCCAGTACTTC CASSPAGVVETQYF
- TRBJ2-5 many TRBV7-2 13 TGTGCCAGCAGCCCGAGTGTCCGAGAGACCCAGTACTTC CASSPSVRETQYF
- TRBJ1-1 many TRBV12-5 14 TGTGCTAGTGGTCGCTCCGGGTTTAACACTGAAGCTTTCTTT CASGRSGFNTEAFF
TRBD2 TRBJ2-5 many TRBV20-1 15 TGCAGTGCTAGAAGGTCCAGCGGGAGATGGGAGACCCAGTACTTC CSARRSSGRWETQYF
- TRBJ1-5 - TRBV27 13 TGTGCCAGCAGTTTACAGGGCGATCAGCACCAGCATTTT CASSLQGDQHQHF
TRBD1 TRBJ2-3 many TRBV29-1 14 TGCAGCGTTACTCCGGGACAGGGCACAGATACGCAGTATTTT CSVTPGQGTDTQYF
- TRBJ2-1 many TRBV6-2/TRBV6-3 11 TGTGCCAGCACCAATACGAATGAGCAGTTCTTC CASTNTNEQFF
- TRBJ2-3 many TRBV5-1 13 TGCGCCAGCGGTGCTGAGGGCGTGGATACGCAGTATTTT CASGAEGVDTQYF
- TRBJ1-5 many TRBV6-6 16 TGTGCCAGCAGTCGAAAAACAGGAACCCCTGATCAGCCCCAGCATTTT CASSRKTGTPDQPQHF
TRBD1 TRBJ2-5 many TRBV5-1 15 TGCGCCAGCAGCCCCGGGACAGCGGCAGAAGAGACCCAGTACTTC CASSPGTAAEETQYF
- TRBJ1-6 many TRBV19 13 TGTGCCAGTAGTATTGGACGTGATTCACCCCTCCACTTT CASSIGRDSPLHF
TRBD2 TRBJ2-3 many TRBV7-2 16 TGTGCCAGCAGCTTAGCGCTAGCGGGAGTCATAGATACGCAGTATTTT CASSLALAGVIDTQYF
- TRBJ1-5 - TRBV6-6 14 TGTGCCAGCGGAAGACAGGACCGGGATCAGCCCCAGCATTTT CASGRQDRDQPQHF
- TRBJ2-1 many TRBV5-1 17 TGCGCCAGCAGCTTGGTTGGAGGGGGCGACCCCTACAATGAGCAGTTCTTC CASSLVGGGDPYNEQFF
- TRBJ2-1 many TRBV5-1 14 TGCGCCAGCAGCTTGCTGGACGTGGACAATGAGCAGTTCTTC CASSLLDVDNEQFF